The clone carrying this TCR beta chain was detected a few times. PCR used 60 Vbeta primers and 13 Jbeta primers. Data came from immunoSEQ multiplex PCR; TCRdb stores just in-frame clones and leaves some out. The sample consists of around 150,000 clones, about three quarters of them appearing once. The entry originates in a study of cytomegalovirus exposure and HLA in healthy donors. This CDR3 is 17 amino acids long. V was shortened by 0 bases and J by 1 base, with 13 bases between the two germline ends. Looked up from germline, CDR1 is MNHEY and CDR2 is SMNVEV (reference sequence). The rearrangement uses TRBV27 and TRBJ2-1; D gene ambiguous. This clonotype was sampled from a man aged 40-49 years in good health and CMV-seropositive. Sequencing was carried out using PBMCs. In DNA, the CDR3 is TGTGCCAGCAGTTTATCTCTATTTCCTCTTTCCTACAATGAGCAGTTCTTC. This gives the protein CASSLSLFPLSYNEQFF.